This TCR beta chain comes out of a study of T-cell memory formation after mild COVID-19. Study information: In these data, TCR clusters were largely donor specific.

Worth noting for this clonotype: Its antigen is currently unknown.

Looked up from germline, CDR1 is SGHRS and CDR2 is YFSETQ. This CDR3 comprises 13 residues. The V end lost 2 bases, the J end lost 0 bases, and 6 bases lay between the germline ends. Study-wide results and limits: Within pre-infection memory, some responding clones were found, suggesting cross-reactive memory joined.

TCRdb used MiXCR to reprocess the 5' RACE reads, holding one entry per CDR3 protein. The sample has about 270,000 distinct CDR3 sequences, roughly 18% seen once. The J gene is TRBJ2-7, the V gene TRBV5-1; no definite D call. Input material: PBMCs or a T cell subset sorted from them (not recorded which). The clonotype originates from a man between 18 and 35 years old who had mild COVID-19 (a few samples of this study predate the infection). Cell type and time point are not known. The CDR3 coding sequence is TGCGCCAGCAGCTTCTCTGGCTCCTACGAGCAGTACTTC. Translation: CASSFSGSYEQYF.